The clone carrying this T cell receptor beta chain was seen ten or more times. Its specificity is unknown. Deletions cut 3 bases from V and 2 bases from J, with 13 bases between. The CDR3 sequence is 15 residues long. Germline lookup yields CDR1 MNHNS and CDR2 SASEGT. The source of the sample is a study of T cells in Graves' hyperthyroidism and ophthalmopathy. Whole-study results and caveats: In simple terms, a model built on 13 V-J features told ophthalmopathy apart from stable hyperthyroidism. Ophthalmopathy was identified by the model a median approximately 6.4 months ahead of onset.

Patients having uncontrolled infection, another autoimmune disease, pregnancy or lactation were not included. The diagnostic basis comprised clinical symptoms, serum thyroxine and TRAb, thyroid ultrasound and orbital computed tomography. Amplified regions were TCR beta CDR3 sequences from RNA transcripts. First-round RT-PCR targeting the TCR CDR3 was performed with the HTBI primer set. One entry per CDR3 protein results from TCRdb running MiXCR on the multiplex PCR reads. There are 650,000 to 700,000 distinct CDR3 sequences in the sample; around 16% occur only once, and 15% lies in the top ten. This chain joins TRBV6-1 and TRBJ2-5; D is possibly TRBD2 (6 bases). This TCR was recovered from a man aged 45-65 years with Graves' hyperthyroidism. Material: blood. CDR3 nucleotides: TGTGCCAGCAGTGACGGCGGGATCTTACAAGAGACCCAGTACTTC. Amino acids: CASSDGGILQETQYF.